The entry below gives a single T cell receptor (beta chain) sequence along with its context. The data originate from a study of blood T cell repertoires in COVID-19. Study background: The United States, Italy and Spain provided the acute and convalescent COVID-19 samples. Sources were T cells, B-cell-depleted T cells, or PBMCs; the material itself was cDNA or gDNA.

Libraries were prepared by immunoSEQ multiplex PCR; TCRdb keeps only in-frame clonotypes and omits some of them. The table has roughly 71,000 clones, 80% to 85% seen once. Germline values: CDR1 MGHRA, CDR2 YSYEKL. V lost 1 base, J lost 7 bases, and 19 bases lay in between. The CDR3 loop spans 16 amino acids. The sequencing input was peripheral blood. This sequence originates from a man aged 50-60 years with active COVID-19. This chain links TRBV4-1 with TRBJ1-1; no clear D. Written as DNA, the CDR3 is TGCGCCAGCAGCCAAGCCCCGGTCTCCGGGGTTGATGAAGCTTTCTTT. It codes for CASSQAPVSGVDEAFF.